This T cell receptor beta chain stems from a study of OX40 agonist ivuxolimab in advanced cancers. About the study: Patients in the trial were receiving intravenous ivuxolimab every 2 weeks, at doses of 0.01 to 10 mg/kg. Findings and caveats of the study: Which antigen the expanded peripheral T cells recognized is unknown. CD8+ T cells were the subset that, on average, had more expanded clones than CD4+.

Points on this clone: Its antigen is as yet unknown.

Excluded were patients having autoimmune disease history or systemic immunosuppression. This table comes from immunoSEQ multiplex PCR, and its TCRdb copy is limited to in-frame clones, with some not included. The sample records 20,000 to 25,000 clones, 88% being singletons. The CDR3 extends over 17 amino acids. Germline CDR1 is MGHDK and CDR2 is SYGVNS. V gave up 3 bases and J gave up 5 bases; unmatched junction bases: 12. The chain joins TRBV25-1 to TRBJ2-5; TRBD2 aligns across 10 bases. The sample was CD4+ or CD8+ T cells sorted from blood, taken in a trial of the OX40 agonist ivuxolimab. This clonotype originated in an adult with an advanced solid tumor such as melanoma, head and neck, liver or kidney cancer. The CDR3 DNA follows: TGTGCCAGCAGTGATAGCGGGAGGCGACCTGGGGGGGAGACCCAGTACTTC. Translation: CASSDSGRRPGGETQYF. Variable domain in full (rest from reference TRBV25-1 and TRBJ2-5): EADIYQTPRYLVIGTGKKITLECSQTMGHDKMYWYQQDPGMELHLIHYSYGVNSTEKGDLSSESTVSRIRTEHFPLTLESARPSHTSQYLCASSDSGRRPGGETQYFGPGTRLLVL.